What follows are 2 T cell receptor beta chains derived from one specimen sequenced in a study of cytomegalovirus exposure and HLA in healthy donors. The PCR was carried out with 60 Vbeta primers and 13 Jbeta primers. Some clones are missing from TCRdb's copy, which holds only in-frame ones; the method was immunoSEQ multiplex PCR. The sample totals under 200,000 clones. The sample was PBMCs. The receptors derive from a man under 40 in good health and CMV-seronegative.

The chain couples TRBV5-1 to TRBJ1-1; D uncertain. The V end was cut by 0 bases, the J end by 4 bases, with 16 bases between. The CDR3 is 16 amino acids. Per the germline V gene, CDR1 is SGHRS and CDR2 is YFSETQ. CDR3 region: CASSLVGGSLGTEAFF. The CDR3 nucleotides read TGCGCCAGCAGCTTGGTCGGAGGGAGTTTGGGCACTGAAGCTTTCTTT.

This chain links TRBV5-1 with TRBJ2-3, with TRBD2 matching 8 bases. J lost 0 bases, V lost 0 bases, and 3 bases had no gene match. The length of the CDR3 is 16 residues. Germline CDR1 SGHRS, CDR2 YFSETQ. CDR3 region: CASSLGASGSTDTQYF. In DNA form, the CDR3 reads TGCGCCAGCAGCTTGGGCGCTAGCGGGAGCACAGATACGCAGTATTTT.